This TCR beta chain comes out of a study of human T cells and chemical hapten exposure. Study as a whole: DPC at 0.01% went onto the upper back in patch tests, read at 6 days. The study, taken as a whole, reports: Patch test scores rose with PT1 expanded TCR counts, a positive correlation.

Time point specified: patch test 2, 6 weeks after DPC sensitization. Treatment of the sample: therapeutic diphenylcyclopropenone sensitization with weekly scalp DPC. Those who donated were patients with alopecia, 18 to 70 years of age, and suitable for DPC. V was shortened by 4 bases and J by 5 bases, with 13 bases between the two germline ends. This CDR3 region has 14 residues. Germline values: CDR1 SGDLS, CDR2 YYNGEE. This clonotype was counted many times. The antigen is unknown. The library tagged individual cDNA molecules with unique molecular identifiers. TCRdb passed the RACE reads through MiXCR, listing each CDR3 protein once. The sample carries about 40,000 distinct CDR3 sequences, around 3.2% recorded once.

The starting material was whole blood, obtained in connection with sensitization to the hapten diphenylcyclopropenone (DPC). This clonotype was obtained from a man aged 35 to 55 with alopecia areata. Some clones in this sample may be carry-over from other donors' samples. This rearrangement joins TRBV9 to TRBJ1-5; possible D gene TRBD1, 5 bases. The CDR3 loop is CASSRGGVDQPQHF. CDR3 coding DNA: TGTGCCAGCAGCCGGGGGGGAGTGGATCAGCCCCAGCATTTT.